This T cell receptor (beta chain) was captured by sequencing in a study of regulatory T cells in long-lasting Graves disease. Through Arm-PCR of CDR3 regions and iRepertoire HTBI primers, TCR beta libraries were built. One entry per CDR3 protein results from TCRdb running MiXCR on the multiplex PCR reads. This table has 440,000 or so distinct CDR3 sequences, about 16% appearing once. This clonotype has more than one count but fewer than ten. The time point was: newly diagnosed GD, antithyroid drugs for less than 3 months. Extracted PBMC RNA gave rise to the TCR library. These same data were also listed under a study on T cells in Graves' hyperthyroidism and ophthalmopathy.

The TCR originated in a woman aged 25 to 45 with Graves disease. The source material was peripheral blood mononuclear cells (PBMCs), sampled at new diagnosis, from a patient treated with antithyroid drugs.

CDR3 in amino acids: CASSHFSGREAPRTDTQYF. The CDR3 region has the DNA TGTGCCAGCAGCCATTTCAGCGGGAGGGAGGCCCCCCGCACAGATACGCAGTATTTT. The V call is TRBV3-1, the J call TRBJ2-3; 10 nucleotides agree with TRBD2. J was trimmed by 1 base and V by 3 bases; bases with no gene match: 13. Per germline, CDR1 LGHDT and CDR2 YNNKEL (reference sequence). This CDR3 spans 19 amino acids.